This TCR beta chain comes out of a study of T cell responses to AZD1222 COVID-19 vaccine. The CDR3 sequence is 15 residues long. Trimming at V came to 1 base and at J to 4 bases, leaving 8 bases not matched to a gene. The germline V gene has CDR1 GTSNPN and CDR2 SVGIG (reference sequence). TCRdb's table, derived via immunoSEQ multiplex PCR, lists solely in-frame clones and lacks some. The table lists tens of thousands of clones, around 80% of them singletons, with roughly 21% in the top ten. Remarks on this clone: Its antigen is unidentified.

Study outcomes and limitations: Clonal diversity may have been underestimated in mostly white British donors. Dominant at 160-218 and 743-854, vaccine-associated CD4 TCRs also spanned spike.

The chain links TRBV30 to TRBJ2-7, with 9 bases identical to TRBD1. Here the sequenced sample was peripheral blood, taken 28 days after the second dose of the MenACWY control vaccine. The receptor was derived from an adult who received the MenACWY meningococcal vaccine as a control. The CDR3: CAWSGPGTGRYEQYF. The CDR3 coding sequence is TGTGCCTGGAGTGGCCCAGGGACAGGGCGGTACGAGCAGTACTTC.